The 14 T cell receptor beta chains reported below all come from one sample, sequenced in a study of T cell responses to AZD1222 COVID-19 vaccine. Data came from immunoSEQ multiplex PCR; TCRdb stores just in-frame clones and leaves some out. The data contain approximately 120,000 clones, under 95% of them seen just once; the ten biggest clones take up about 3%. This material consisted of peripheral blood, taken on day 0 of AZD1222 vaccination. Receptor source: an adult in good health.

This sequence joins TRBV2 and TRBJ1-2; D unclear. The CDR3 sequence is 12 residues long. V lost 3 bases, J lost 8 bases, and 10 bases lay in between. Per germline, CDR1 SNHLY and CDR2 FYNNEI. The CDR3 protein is CASSDRGPGYTF. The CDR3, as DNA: TGTGCCAGCAGTGATCGTGGTCCAGGCTACACCTTC.

CDR3 loop: CASSLDGRDGSTEAFF. CDR3 DNA sequence: TGTGCCAGCAGCTTAGATGGTCGGGATGGTAGCACTGAAGCTTTCTTT. The genes are TRBV11-3 and TRBJ1-1; D is undetermined. V was clipped by 0 bases and J by 4 bases, with 15 bases between them. CDR3 length: 16 amino acids. The V gene's germline CDR1 is SGHNT and CDR2 YENEEA.

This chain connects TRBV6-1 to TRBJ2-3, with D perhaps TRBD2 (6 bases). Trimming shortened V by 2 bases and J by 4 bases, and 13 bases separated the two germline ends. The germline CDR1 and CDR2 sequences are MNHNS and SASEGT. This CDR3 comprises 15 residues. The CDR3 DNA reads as TGTGCCAGCAGTGAACCCGGGAGTAGGTCAGATACGCAGTATTTT. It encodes CASSEPGSRSDTQYF.

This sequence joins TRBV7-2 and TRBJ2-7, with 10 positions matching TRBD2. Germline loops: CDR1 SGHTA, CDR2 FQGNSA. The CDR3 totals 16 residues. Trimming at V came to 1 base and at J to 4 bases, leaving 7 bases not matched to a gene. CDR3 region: CASSLVAGGRNYEQYF. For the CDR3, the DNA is TGTGCCAGCAGCTTAGTAGCGGGAGGCCGAAATTACGAGCAGTACTTC.

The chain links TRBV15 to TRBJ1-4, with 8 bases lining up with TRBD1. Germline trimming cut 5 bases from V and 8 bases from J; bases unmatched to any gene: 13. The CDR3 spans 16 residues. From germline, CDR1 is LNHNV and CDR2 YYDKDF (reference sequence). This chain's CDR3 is CATSPDRARGTEKLFF. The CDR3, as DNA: TGTGCCACCAGCCCGGACAGGGCTCGGGGCACCGAAAAACTGTTTTTT.

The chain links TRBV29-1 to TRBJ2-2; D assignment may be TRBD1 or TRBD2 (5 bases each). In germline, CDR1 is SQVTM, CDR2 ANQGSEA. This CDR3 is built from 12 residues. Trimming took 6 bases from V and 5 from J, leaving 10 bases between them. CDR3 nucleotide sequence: TGCAGCGTCGCGAGGGGTACCGGGGAGCTGTTTTTT. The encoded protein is CSVARGTGELFF.

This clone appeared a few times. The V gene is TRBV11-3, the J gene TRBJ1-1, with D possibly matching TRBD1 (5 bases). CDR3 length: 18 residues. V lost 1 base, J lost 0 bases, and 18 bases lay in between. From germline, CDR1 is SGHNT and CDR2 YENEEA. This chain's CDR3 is CASSLAGRGWRMNTEAFF. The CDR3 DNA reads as TGTGCCAGCAGCTTAGCCGGGAGGGGTTGGAGGATGAACACTGAAGCTTTCTTT.

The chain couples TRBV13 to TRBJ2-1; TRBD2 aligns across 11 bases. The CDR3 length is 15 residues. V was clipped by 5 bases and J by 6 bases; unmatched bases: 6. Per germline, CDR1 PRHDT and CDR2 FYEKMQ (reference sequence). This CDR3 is CASSVRTSGPNEQFF. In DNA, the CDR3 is TGTGCCAGCAGCGTCCGGACTAGCGGGCCCAATGAGCAGTTCTTC.

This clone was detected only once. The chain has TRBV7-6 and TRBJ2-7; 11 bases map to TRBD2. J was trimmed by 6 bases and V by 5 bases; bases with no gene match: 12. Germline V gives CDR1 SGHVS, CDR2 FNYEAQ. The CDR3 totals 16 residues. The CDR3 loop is CASSELTSGTGSEQYF. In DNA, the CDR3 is TGTGCCAGCAGCGAACTGACTAGCGGGACCGGTTCCGAGCAGTACTTC.

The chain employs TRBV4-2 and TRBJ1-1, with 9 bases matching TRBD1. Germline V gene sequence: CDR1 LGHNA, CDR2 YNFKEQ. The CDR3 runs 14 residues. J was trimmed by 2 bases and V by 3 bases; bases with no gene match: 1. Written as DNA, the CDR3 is TGTGCCAGCAGCCAGACAGGGGGAAACACTGAAGCTTTCTTT. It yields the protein CASSQTGGNTEAFF.

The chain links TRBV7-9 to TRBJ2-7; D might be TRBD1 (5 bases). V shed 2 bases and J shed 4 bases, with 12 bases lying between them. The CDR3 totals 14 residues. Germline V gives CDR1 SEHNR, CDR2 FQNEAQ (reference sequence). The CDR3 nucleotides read TGTGCCAGCAGCTTAAATGCCAGGGCGTACGAGCAGTACTTC. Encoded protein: CASSLNARAYEQYF.

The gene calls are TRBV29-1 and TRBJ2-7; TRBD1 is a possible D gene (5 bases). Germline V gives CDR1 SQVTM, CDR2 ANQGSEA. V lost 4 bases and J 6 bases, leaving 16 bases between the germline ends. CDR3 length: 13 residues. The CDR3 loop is CSVVGQGRGEQYF. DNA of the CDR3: TGCAGCGTTGTTGGGCAGGGAAGGGGCGAGCAGTACTTC.

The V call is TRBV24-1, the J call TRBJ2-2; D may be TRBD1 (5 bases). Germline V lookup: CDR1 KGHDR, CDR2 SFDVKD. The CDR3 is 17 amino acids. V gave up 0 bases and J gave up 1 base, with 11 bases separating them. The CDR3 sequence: CATSDLKGAGNTGELFF. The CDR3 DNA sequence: TGTGCCACCAGTGATTTGAAAGGGGCAGGGAACACCGGGGAGCTGTTTTTT.

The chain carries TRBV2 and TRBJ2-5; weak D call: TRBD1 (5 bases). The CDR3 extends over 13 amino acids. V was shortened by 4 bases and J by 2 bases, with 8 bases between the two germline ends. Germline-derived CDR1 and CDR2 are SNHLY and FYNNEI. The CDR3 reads CASSGQPQETQYF. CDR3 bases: TGTGCCAGCAGTGGACAGCCACAAGAGACCCAGTACTTC.